The 9 T cell receptor beta chains reported below all come from one sample, sequenced in a study of beta chain features in type 1 diabetes. Expressed TCRB transcripts were sequenced, since all the RNA that had been isolated was reverse transcribed. Here immunoSEQ multiplex PCR was the method, and the copy in TCRdb shows in-frame clones only, minus some. The table records 350,000 to 450,000 clones, approximately 15% of them present only once. The sequencing input was naive CD4+ T cells from blood. Receptors originate from a man aged 30-40 years in good health.

V is TRBV5-1 and J is TRBJ2-5; 7 positions match TRBD1. V lost 4 bases, J lost 5 bases, and 8 bases stayed unmatched. The CDR3 contains 14 residues. Per germline, CDR1 SGHRS and CDR2 YFSETQ. CDR3 DNA: TGCGCCAGCAGCCCCGGACAGACAGGGGAGACCCAGTACTTC. Its translation: CASSPGQTGETQYF.

The genes are TRBV18 and TRBJ1-5; D gene ambiguous. V lost 1 base, J lost 1 base, and 5 bases lay in between. This CDR3 comprises 14 residues. Germline-derived CDR1 and CDR2 are KGHSH and LQKENI. In nucleotides, the CDR3 is TGTGCCAGCTCACCACTTGACAGCAATCAGCCCCAGCATTTT. Protein product: CASSPLDSNQPQHF.

This clone was counted between two and nine times. The chain joins TRBV7-9 to TRBJ2-1; 15 nucleotides align to TRBD2. The germline V gene encodes CDR1 SEHNR and CDR2 FQNEAQ (reference sequence). V lost 10 bases and J lost 8; bases outside the gene matches: 15. This CDR3 has 17 amino acids. CDR3 sequence: CATWVGLAGGPQYEQFF. CDR3 nucleotides: TGTGCCACCTGGGTGGGACTAGCGGGAGGACCGCAGTATGAGCAGTTCTTC.

V and J are TRBV7-2 and TRBJ2-1, with D perhaps TRBD1 or TRBD2 (7 bases each). Germline V CDR1 and CDR2: SGHTA, FQGNSA. The V end was cut by 1 base, the J end by 10 bases, with 23 bases between. This CDR3 has 17 residues. CDR3 protein: CASSLVIPGRGREEQFF. The CDR3 DNA follows: TGTGCCAGCAGCTTAGTAATCCCGGGCAGGGGGAGGGAGGAGCAGTTCTTC.

This clone was recorded a few times. V is TRBV5-1 and J is TRBJ2-3, with unresolved D. From germline, CDR1 is SGHRS and CDR2 YFSETQ. Trimming removed 0 bases from V and 1 base from J, with 18 bases in between. The CDR3 sequence is 18 residues long. The CDR3 coding sequence is TGCGCCAGCAGCTTGGACCCCTGGGGATATGGTGGCACAGATACGCAGTATTTT. This encodes CASSLDPWGYGGTDTQYF.

The gene calls are TRBV27 and TRBJ2-1; 10 nucleotides match TRBD2. Losses at the gene ends were 5 bases for V and 5 bases for J; bases not matched to a gene: 6. CDR1 MNHEY and CDR2 SMNVEV come from the germline V gene (reference sequence). This CDR3 has 15 residues. CDR3 region: CASSQTSGYNNEQFF. CDR3 nucleotides: TGTGCCAGCAGTCAGACTAGCGGGTACAACAATGAGCAGTTCTTC.

There are a few counts of this clone. V and J are TRBV14 and TRBJ1-1; D remains unclear. In germline, CDR1 is SGHDN, CDR2 FVKESK. This CDR3 has 14 amino acids. V lost 3 bases to trimming and J lost 4 bases, with 12 bases between them. As DNA, the CDR3 is TGTGCCAGCAGCCACCGACACCGGGGCACTGAAGCTTTCTTT. This codes for CASSHRHRGTEAFF.

This clone showed up just a few times. V and J are TRBV30 and TRBJ1-5; 7 positions match TRBD1. The CDR3 contains 12 residues. Germline CDR1 reads GTSNPN; CDR2 reads SVGIG (reference sequence). Germline trimming cut 4 bases from V and 7 bases from J; bases unmatched to any gene: 4. CDR3 nucleotides: TGTGCCTGGAATGGAGGGGGCCAGCCCCAGCATTTT. It is translated as CAWNGGGQPQHF.

This clone was picked up many times. The rearrangement joins TRBV29-1 to TRBJ2-4; D remains ambiguous. V gave up 7 bases and J gave up 2 bases, with 12 bases separating them. The length of the CDR3 is 13 residues. Germline CDR1 and CDR2: SQVTM and ANQGSEA. The CDR3 region is CSAVKFTKNIQYF. The DNA for the CDR3 is TGCAGCGCCGTTAAGTTCACCAAAAACATTCAGTACTTC.